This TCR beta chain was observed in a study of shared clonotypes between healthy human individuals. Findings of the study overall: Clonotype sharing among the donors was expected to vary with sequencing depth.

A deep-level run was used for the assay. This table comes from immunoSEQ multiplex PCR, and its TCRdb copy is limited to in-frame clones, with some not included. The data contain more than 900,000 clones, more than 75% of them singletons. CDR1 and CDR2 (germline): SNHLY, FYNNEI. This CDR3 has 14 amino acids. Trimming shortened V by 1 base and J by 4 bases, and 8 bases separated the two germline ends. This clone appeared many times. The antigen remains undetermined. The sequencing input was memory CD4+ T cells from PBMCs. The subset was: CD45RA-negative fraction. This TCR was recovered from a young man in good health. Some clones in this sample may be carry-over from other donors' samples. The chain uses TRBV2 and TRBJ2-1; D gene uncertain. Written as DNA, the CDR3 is TGTGCCAGCAGTGAAGACGGCGGTTACAATGAGCAGTTCTTC. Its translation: CASSEDGGYNEQFF. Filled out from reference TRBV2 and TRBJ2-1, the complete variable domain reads EPEVTQTPSHQVTQMGQEVILRCVPISNHLYFYWYRQILGQKVEFLVSFYNNEISEKSEIFDDQFSVERPDGSNFTLKIRSTKLEDSAMYFCASSEDGGYNEQFFGPGTRLTVL.